This T cell receptor (beta chain) emerged from a study of blood T cells in healthy people across ages. General observations from the study: Older age went with lower TCR beta diversity per million T cells, in a roughly linear way. Possibly, changes in expanded clonotypes were confounded because donor CMV status was unknown.

A sample-barcoded 5' primer and a J-beta primer mix were used in a second PCR of about 7 to 12 cycles. TCRdb re-called the 5' RACE reads with MiXCR, one entry per CDR3 protein. The sample has around 1,700,000 distinct CDR3 sequences; roughly 27% are singletons. Individuals who donated were healthy Caucasians from Russia aged about 6 to 100. Isolation yielded PBMCs, at least 6 million per sample, in every case. This clonotype was recorded a few times. Its specificity is unknown. Germline V lookup: CDR1 MNHNY, CDR2 SVGAGI (reference sequence). V shed 6 bases and J shed 6 bases, with 18 bases lying between them. The CDR3 runs to 14 residues.

Sequenced: blood. The clonotype originates from a woman aged 25 to 45 in good health. The chain combines TRBV6-6 with TRBJ2-7; D gene uncertain. This chain's CDR3 is CASRSSTLACEQYF. The CDR3 bases are TGTGCCAGCAGGTCTTCGACCCTGGCCTGCGAGCAGTACTTC.